This TCR beta chain comes out of a study of CD8 T cells in Susac syndrome (dated by TCRdb to the late 2010s). Describing the broader study: The study used repertoire sequencing to test whether antigen drove CD8+ T cell activation and differentiation in Susac syndrome. CD8+ T cell repertoire clonality was compared between more than 9 healthy donors, some 14 Susac syndrome patients and fewer than 19 multiple sclerosis patients. What the study reported, not specific to this receptor: The number of individuals in the TCR sequencing and HLA analysis was acknowledged as relatively small.

RNA was extracted using the RNeasy kit, and about 0.45 to 1 microgram was reverse transcribed with random hexamers. TCR beta CDR3 regions were amplified with the immunoSEQ multiplex PCR assay covering 54 Vbeta and 13 Jbeta segments. PCR amplification bias was corrected by using a synthetic template baseline for primer optimization and computational correction. The authors processed their data as follows. Reads were assigned to V, D and J genes according to IMGT and analyzed in immunoSEQ Analyzer, with only productive sequences retained. Clonality was computed as one minus Shannon entropy normalized by log2 of the number of productive unique sequences. Public and private clones were assessed among the 100 most prevalent clones of each patient and control. Clones were defined as Susac-specific when absent from the healthy and MS cohorts, from approximately 1,100 published viral clones and from other ImmuneACCESS disease sequences. TCRdb's own reprocessing of the public reads used fastp at Q25 and MiXCR and kept productive beta chains. Merged by CDR3 protein, the rows form single entries marked with the most common genes and DNA. The V and J calls shown here were made by TCRdb, not taken from the authors' results. In all, the sample holds approximately 80,000 distinct CDR3 sequences, and 75% to 95% of those were seen once. The leading ten clones occupy 0.5% to 0.6% of the sample.

Peripheral blood CD8+ and CD4+ T cells from healthy donors, Susac syndrome patients and multiple sclerosis patients were profiled using high-throughput TCR beta sequencing. Multiple sclerosis controls were treatment-naive patients with stable or active relapsing-remitting disease fulfilling revised McDonald criteria. Bulk CD8+ and CD4+ T cells were purified magnetically by negative isolation, whereas CD8+ TEMRA cells were enriched by FACS. Blood was drawn into EDTA tubes, processed within 24 hours, and PBMCs were isolated by density gradient centrifugation. PBMCs intended for TCR sequencing were cryopreserved in liquid nitrogen and thawed later in a water bath at 37 degrees C. The sorted or isolated CD4+, CD8+ and CD8+ TEMRA cells reached a purity of at least 90%. The cysteine opens and the phenylalanine closes a CDR3 of 14 amino acids. Only the CDR3 region is kept as DNA, spanning 42 bases read in frame from base 1. The junction shows trimming of 4 bases on V and 3 bases on J, plus 12 bases between the germline ends. CDR1 and CDR2, per the germline V gene, are SGHAT and FQNNGV.

This clonotype was detected only a few times. No cognate antigen has been identified for it. One base away there is no much larger clone; base qualities are not given. The sample comprised CD8+ T cells from PBMCs. This clonotype was obtained from a human donor with multiple sclerosis. The chain is encoded by TRBV11-2 joined to TRBJ2-5; the D gene is perhaps TRBD2, from 5 matching bases. The CDR3 in this case is CASSSTGKKETQYF. The sequence in DNA is TGTGCCAGCAGCTCTACCGGGAAAAAAGAGACCCAGTACTTC.